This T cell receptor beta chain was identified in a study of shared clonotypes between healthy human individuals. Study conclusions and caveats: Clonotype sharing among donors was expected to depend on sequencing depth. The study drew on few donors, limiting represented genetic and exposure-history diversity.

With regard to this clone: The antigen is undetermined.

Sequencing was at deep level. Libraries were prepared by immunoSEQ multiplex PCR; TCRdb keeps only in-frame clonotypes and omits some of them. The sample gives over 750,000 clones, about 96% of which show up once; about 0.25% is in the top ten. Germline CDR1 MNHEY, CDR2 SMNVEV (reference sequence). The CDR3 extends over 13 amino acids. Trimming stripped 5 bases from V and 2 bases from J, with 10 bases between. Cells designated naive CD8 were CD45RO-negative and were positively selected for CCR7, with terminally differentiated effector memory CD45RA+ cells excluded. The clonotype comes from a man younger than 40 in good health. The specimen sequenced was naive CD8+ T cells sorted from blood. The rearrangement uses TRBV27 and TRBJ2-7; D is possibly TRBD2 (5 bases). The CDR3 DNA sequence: TGTGCCAGCAGTGCCGGACTCGCCTACGAGCAGTACTTC. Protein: CASSAGLAYEQYF.